This section outlines one T cell receptor (beta chain) sequence together with its context. Antigen specificity is unknown. Profiled with immunoSEQ multiplex PCR; TCRdb holds only in-frame clones, not every one. Of about 73,000 clones listed, roughly nine tenths are singletons. This record belongs to a study of T cell responses to AZD1222 COVID-19 vaccine. Findings and caveats of the study: At baseline, just a handful of AZD1222 recipients tested seropositive.

The specimen was peripheral blood, collected 28 days after the second AZD1222 dose. The sequence came from an adult who received the AZD1222 COVID-19 vaccine.

Written as DNA, the CDR3 is TGTGCCAGCAAACTAATGGGACAGGCGAGGGGCTACACCTTC. Protein: CASKLMGQARGYTF. The gene calls are TRBV6-5 and TRBJ1-2, with TRBD1 matching over 8 bases. The V and J ends lost 7 bases and 8 bases, in that order; junction bases with no gene match: 12. The CDR3 has 14 amino acids. Germline V gives CDR1 MNHEY, CDR2 SVGAGI.